This T cell receptor (beta chain) appears in the sequencing data of a study of cytomegalovirus exposure and HLA in healthy donors (dated by TCRdb to 2016 to 2017). Background on the whole study: In an earlier analysis of some 550 of the donors, 276 Gb of sequence data and 117 million unique TCR beta sequences from about 190 million T cells were reported. An early release that covered fewer than 750 HLA-typed donors contained approximately 300 gigabases of sequencing data and around 80 million unique TCR sequences. Of the approximately 400 genotyped donors, about 80% fell in the genetic ancestry cluster associated with self-reported Caucasian donors. The study aimed to test whether signatures of past pathogen exposure could be identified by cataloging public T cell receptors. The T cell repertoires of around 730 subjects were profiled by immunosequencing and related to cytomegalovirus serostatus. A separate validation cohort of over 95 different subjects was used in addition to the approximately 700-subject first cohort. The study combined high-throughput TCR immunosequencing, statistical association of individual TCRs with disease status, and machine learning to predict cytomegalovirus infection status. A later analysis re-analyzed previously published TCR beta repertoires from approximately 700 donors and added high-resolution HLA genotyping to study TCR occurrence patterns. In the later analysis, no new phenotypic data were used to find candidate immune exposures; instead, reliance was placed on TCR beta sequences and their occurrence across donors. An earlier analysis of several hundred of the donors used high-throughput TCR beta sequencing to judge whether each TCR beta V gene segment behaved as functional or pseudogenic. Alongside the repertoire data, information on donor age, sex, ethnicity and CMV serostatus was compiled. In a later genetic analysis, genome-wide SNP genotypes for about 60% of the 666 donors were used, and that subset was treated as a discovery cohort. Every discovery cohort repertoire had been produced on one sequencing platform. Both class I and class II loci were covered by HLA typing, at four-digit resolution. Typing coverage differed by locus: A, B, C, DRB1 and DQB1 were typed in roughly 629-630 donors, DQA1 in roughly 500, DPA1 in some 600, and DPB1 in about 450. Five DR-DQ haplotypes were handled as single units for association and clustering, since linkage in the cohort was strong. On average, approximately 250,000 unique TCR beta nucleotide sequences were sequenced per donor among several hundred genotyped donors of the cohort, with about 17% of those sequences being non-productive. Paper-wide results and their limitations: According to a later genetic analysis, donors in an Asian-associated ancestry cluster had fewer N-insertions in productive TCRs than the approximately 630-donor mean. Because counts were too low, about 18 rarely observed V segments, including chromosome 9 orphons, were left out of the earlier analysis of about 500 of the donors. In vitro tests confirmed that a few of the cytomegalovirus-associated TCR beta chains recognize cytomegalovirus antigens. Because some donors lacked HLA typing at each locus, the association tests relied only on the typed subset. Most CMV-associated TCR beta chains appeared to be HLA-restricted in a later analysis, and the HLA associations seemed to be driven largely by CMV exposure. A later analysis associated 16,951 TCR beta sequences with specific HLA alleles at a false discovery rate of 0.05. Correlated functional status among segregating V segments might reflect linkage disequilibrium, but an unknown experimental factor could not be ruled out. A later analysis reported that several top co-occurrence clusters appeared linked to parvovirus B19, influenza, CMV and Epstein-Barr virus. A later analysis found that TCR association rates varied across HLA loci, with DRB1 alleles showing the most associated TCRs and HLA-C alleles the fewest. The classifier was reported to diagnose cytomegalovirus status with high specificity and sensitivity in both the original cohort and the validation cohort. In this cohort, only TCR beta chains were sequenced, and detectable features were limited by the absence of alpha or paired-chain data. An association between a missense DCLRE1C variant and V-gene and J-gene trimming of TCR beta chains was found in a later genetic analysis and replicated in an independent cohort. For the cohort, immune exposure information was limited to CMV serostatus. According to the authors, the approach could potentially be generalized to other disease states and immunological phenotypes. Broadly in line with IMGT annotations, most TCR beta V segments showed up in productive rearrangements about 87% or about 30% of the time in an earlier analysis of several hundred of the donors. Most TCR sequences were observed very rarely across donors, whereas some public TCRs were present in many individuals. The study listed over 150 TCR beta chains as associated with cytomegalovirus. A further reported finding was that TCR beta sequences accurately predicted the HLA-A and HLA-B alleles for most subjects in the first cohort. When HLA alleles, especially DR and DQ, strongly co-occurred, TCR associations were difficult to assign to individual alleles. A group of highly shared sequence variants was considered likely to be a technical artifact of the sequencing pipeline. Because the 87-base-pair reads could not distinguish some IMGT-functional V segments, including TRBV6-2 and TRBV6-3, those segments were excluded. Presence/absence analyses assumed roughly uniform sequencing depth across donors, an assumption that may not hold. In a later analysis, HLA-associated TCR beta chains showed more clonal expansion and lower generation probabilities than non-associated chains that were equally common.

To prepare the library, the immunoSEQ multiplex PCR assay was applied. The multiplex PCR relied on a mix of 60 forward primers for TCR Vbeta segments and 13 reverse primers for TCR Jbeta segments. Amplification of the CDR3 region of rearranged TCR beta genes was performed with a multiplex PCR assay on genomic DNA. The Illumina HiSeq System was used to sequence the amplified TCR beta libraries as 87-base-pair reads. The authors' pipeline ran thus. Across the roughly 640 repertoires, a later analysis counted 80 million or so unique TCR beta chains, approximately 10 million of which were shared by at least two donors. Raw reads were error-corrected and collapsed into unique sequences with a nearest-neighbor algorithm that merged closely related sequences to remove PCR and sequencing errors. Alignment of CDR3 sequences to IMGT reference sequences was used to assign V, D and J gene segments. For a sequence to be retained, a match of at least six nucleotides was required to both a V gene segment and a J gene segment. A rearrangement was called productive if the CDR3 had no stop codons and remained in frame with V and J, and every other rearrangement was called non-productive. CDR3 was defined according to IMGT convention as the region running from the second conserved V-encoded cysteine to the conserved J-encoded phenylalanine. Sequences without an unambiguous match to a single V gene segment were excluded from the earlier analysis of 587 of the donors. In an earlier analysis of 450 to 750 of the donors, a V segment was called functional when productive rearrangements were above 56.7%, and segregating when the standard deviation between donors exceeded 5%. A statistical classification framework was built for diagnosing cytomegalovirus status from the catalog of TCR beta chain sequences. In a later analysis, V and J genes were assigned by comparing TCR nucleotide sequences against IMGT/GENE-DB human TR gene sequences. A later analysis assigned CDR3 sequences and most-parsimonious VDJ recombination scenarios with the TCRdist pipeline. In a later analysis, each TCR beta chain was defined by its CDR3 amino acid sequence together with its V-gene family, and reads without a unique V-gene family were excluded. In a later analysis, 450 to 600 highly shared, low-generation-probability nucleotide sequences were removed to address suspected cross-contamination and a sequencing artifact. In a later analysis, a clonal expansion index was calculated for each public chain from normalized within-repertoire ranks of inferred template counts. A later analysis computed generation probabilities with a VDJ recombination model fitted to out-of-frame rearrangements, and checked the results against IGoR. In a later analysis, hypergeometric tests were used to score TCR-TCR, TCR-HLA and TCR-CMV co-occurrence, with a repertoire-size bias correction applied to TCR pairs. To estimate false discovery rates, a later analysis permuted the HLA or CMV assignments 20 times. A later analysis grouped co-occurring TCRs with DBSCAN, adding TCRdist sequence similarity when clustering within HLA-allele-positive subsets. For co-occurrence clustering, repertoires with fewer than 30,000 or more than 120,000 public chains were excluded, along with a handful of repertoires with anomalous nucleotide sharing. As stored in TCRdb, this immuneACCESS dataset retains in-frame rearrangements with V and J assigned. A fraction of the clones does not appear; measured against another copy, unresolved V genes explain less than half of the discrepancy, and the remainder lacks a known reason. V and J calls and clone size come straight from that table; D and trimming were deduced from the DNA. This sample holds about 150,000 clones; 79% were observed only once. Of the sample, around 6.3% falls within the top ten clones.

This clone was recorded a few times. No cognate antigen has been identified for it. Per-base qualities were not stored, and no clone one base away is much larger. For CDR1 and CDR2, the germline V gene lists SGDLS and YYNGEE. The CDR3 starts with the cysteine, ends with the phenylalanine, and has 17 residues. Only the CDR3 region is kept as DNA, spanning 51 bases read in frame from base 1. V is shortened by 4 bases, J by 1 base, and the region joining them spans 19 bases. In total, 600 or so healthy bone marrow donors made up the cohort. At the time of sampling, all cohort members were nominally healthy, though unrecorded immune exposures were likely present. The donor was CMV seropositive and was included in the group of 270 or so seropositive cohort members. A peripheral blood sample was provided by each donor, and peripheral blood mononuclear cells were used for TCR beta sequencing. Genomic DNA was extracted from the blood cell samples with the Qiagen DNeasy Blood Extraction Kit.

In this chain, TRBV9 is recombined with TRBJ2-3, and TRBD1 may be the D gene, going by 5 matching bases. The clonotype originates from a man between 45 and 60 years old in good health and CMV-seropositive. Sequencing was performed on PBMCs. For the CDR3, the sequence is CASSKGVGLGGTDTQYF. The DNA sequence reads TGTGCCAGCAGCAAAGGGGTGGGCCTAGGAGGCACAGATACGCAGTATTTT.